A selection of T cell receptor beta chains follows, all from one sample in a study of control samples from healthy donors and cancer patients. This table comes from immunoSEQ multiplex PCR, and its TCRdb copy is limited to in-frame clones, with some not included. Of 400,000 to 500,000 clones in the sample, 80% to 95% were seen once. The sequencing sample was made of PBMCs. The receptors stem from a man between 40 and 49 years old with head and neck cancer. Each CDR3 is given without its conserved first and last residue.

TRBJ1-5 TRBV28 ASSLVTAYSNQPQH
TRBJ2-3 TRBV6-4 ASSERETDTQY
TRBJ1-1 TRBV9 ASSGSLNTEAF
TRBJ1-4 TRBV3-1/TRBV3-2 ASSHNGEKLF
TRBJ2-4 TRBV7-9 ASSRRAQGDIQY
TRBJ2-1 TRBV28 ASRPPGRPRLNEQF
TRBJ2-5 TRBV7-7 ASSSGLAGDRETQY
TRBJ1-1 TRBV18 ASSPIRQNTEAF
TRBJ1-3 TRBV7-8 ASGTGTSGNTIY
TRBJ2-5 TRBV13 ASSPSGGTQETQY
TRBJ1-5 TRBV3-1/TRBV3-2 ASSQPPLNQPQH
TRBJ2-7 TRBV28 ASTLSGGATYEQY
TRBJ2-1 TRBV7-8 ASSGGLGQF
TRBJ2-7 TRBV4-3 ASSQLAGAQGEQY